A selection of T cell receptor beta chains follows, all from one sample in a study of blood T cell repertoires in COVID-19. Produced via immunoSEQ multiplex PCR; TCRdb's table is partial and in-frame only. The top ten hold 6.2% of the sample, which has some 50,000 clones, 75% to 95% seen once. Sequencing input: peripheral blood. Receptors originate from a middle-aged man with acute or convalescent COVID-19. Each CDR3 is given with its conserved first and last residue. D genes are given only for firm matches. Only some rows state a clone size, as once, few, many or a class for expanded clones.

d_call,j_call,v_call,clone_size,cdr3_nt,cdr3_aa
TRBD1,TRBJ1-1,TRBV5-4,NA,TGTGCCAGCAGCGCAACGCACAGGGGGAACACTGAAGCTTTCTTT,CASSATHRGNTEAFF
NA,TRBJ1-2,TRBV6-5,few,TGTGCCAGCAGCCGGGACACCGCTTCCTATGGCTACACCTTC,CASSRDTASYGYTF
NA,TRBJ2-5,TRBV20-1,NA,TGCAGTGCTAGTCGCAGCCAAGAGACCCAGTACTTC,CSASRSQETQYF
TRBD2,TRBJ2-7,TRBV7-9,NA,TGTGCCAGCAGCCTTAGCGGGACATCCGGCGAGCAGTACTTC,CASSLSGTSGEQYF
TRBD1,TRBJ2-5,TRBV11-2,NA,TGTGCCAGCAGCCGACGCTCAGGGGGCTGGGGGGAGACCCAGTACTTC,CASSRRSGGWGETQYF
TRBD2,TRBJ2-2,TRBV4-2,NA,TGTGCCAGCAGCCAGGGGACTAGCGGCACCGGGGAGCTGTTTTTT,CASSQGTSGTGELFF
TRBD2,TRBJ2-2,TRBV19,NA,TGTGCCAGTAGTACCCCCGGGGGGAGCACCGGGGAGCTGTTTTTT,CASSTPGGSTGELFF
TRBD1,TRBJ1-2,TRBV5-1,NA,TGCGCCAGCAGCTCCGGCAGGGGGCTAGGCTATGGCTACACCTTC,CASSSGRGLGYGYTF
NA,TRBJ1-2,TRBV11-1,medium-sized,TGTGCCAGCAGCTCCGCGTCGGGACATTTCCATGGCTACACCTTC,CASSSASGHFHGYTF
NA,TRBJ2-5,TRBV25-1,NA,TGTGCCAGCAGTGTCGGGACACTATATGAAGAGACCCAGTACTTC,CASSVGTLYEETQYF
TRBD2,TRBJ2-1,TRBV10-3,NA,TGTGCCATCAGTGAGTCGTTCGGGAGGGCCGACAATGAGCAGTTCTTC,CAISESFGRADNEQFF
TRBD1,TRBJ1-6,TRBV5-1,NA,TGCGCCAGCACATTGGAAGAAGGGGGCAATTCACCCCTCCACTTT,CASTLEEGGNSPLHF
TRBD1,TRBJ2-5,TRBV6-5,NA,TGTGCCAGCAGTCCTGGGCAGGGGGCAGGGACCCAGTACTTC,CASSPGQGAGTQYF
TRBD1,TRBJ2-7,TRBV2,once,TGTGCCAGCAGTGACACCGGGACAGCCCAGGGCGAGCAGTACTTC,CASSDTGTAQGEQYF